The 14 T cell receptor beta chains presented below share a single source sample, sequenced in a study of blood T cell repertoires in COVID-19 (dated by TCRdb to the early 2020s). The protocol used for the library was the immunoSEQ multiplex PCR assay. The immuneACCESS repertoire file appears here via TCRdb, limited to in-frame rearrangements. These files lack a portion of the clones; in checked studies, under half of the deficit traces to unresolved V genes, and the cause of the others is not known. This sample gives 210,000 or so clones in total; approximately 81% of them show up just once. The top ten hold approximately 9% of the sample. The sample was PBMCs or T cells enriched from blood (not recorded which). The receptor set was obtained from a woman in her forties or fifties with acute COVID-19.

This chain uses TRBV5-6 with TRBJ1-2; D is unclear. CDR3 length equals 14 residues. Deletions cut 0 bases from V and 4 bases from J, with 10 bases between. CDR1 is SGHDT, CDR2 YYEEEE, per germline. The CDR3 sequence: CASSLGYSSYGYTF. The CDR3 nucleotides are TGTGCCAGCAGCTTGGGGTACAGCTCCTATGGCTACACCTTC.

V gene TRBV3-1 (or the pseudogene TRBV3-2) combines with J gene TRBJ2-7; D is perhaps TRBD2 (5 bases). The ends were cut back, 4 bases at V and 2 bases at J, with 9 bases in the middle. CDR3 length equals 13 residues. Germline V CDR1 and CDR2: LGHDT, YNNKEL (reference sequence). Here the CDR3 reads CASSRAGPYEQYF. CDR3 bases: TGTGCCAGCAGCCGGGCGGGCCCCTACGAGCAGTACTTC.

The chain employs TRBV5-4 and TRBJ2-2, with 11 bases fitting TRBD1. With 3 bases clipped from V and 5 bases from J, the junction kept 3 bases outside the gene matches. Germline V gene data show CDR1 as SGHNT and CDR2 as YYREEE (reference sequence). The CDR3 consists of 15 residues. CDR3 in DNA: TGTGCCAGCAGCTCGGGACAGGGGGGTACCGGGGAGCTGTTTTTT. The encoded protein is CASSSGQGGTGELFF.

The V gene is TRBV7-2, the J gene TRBJ2-3; 8 bases align to TRBD2. The J segment lost 3 bases and the V segment lost 5 bases, leaving 13 bases of the junction unmatched. This CDR3 spans 17 amino acids. Germline V lookup: CDR1 SGHTA, CDR2 FQGNSA. The CDR3 loop is CASSAPVLAGKTDTQYF. In nucleotides, the CDR3 is TGTGCCAGCAGCGCGCCAGTGCTAGCGGGCAAAACAGATACGCAGTATTTT.

The chain joins TRBV19 to TRBJ2-5, with TRBD1 matching over 11 bases. This CDR3 has 16 residues. Trimming cost V 6 bases and J 4 bases; bases outside gene matches: 10. CDR1 LNHDA and CDR2 SQIVND come from the germline V gene (reference sequence). CDR3 DNA sequence: TGTGCCAGTAGCTTTAATGGACAGGGGGCTCGAGAGACCCAGTACTTC. Its translation is CASSFNGQGARETQYF. Full variable domain (remainder filled in from reference TRBV19 and TRBJ2-5): DGGITQSPKYLFRKEGQNVTLSCEQNLNHDAMYWYRQDPGQGLRLIYYSQIVNDFQKGDIAEGYSVSREKKESFPLTVTSAQKNPTAFYLCASSFNGQGARETQYFGPGTRLLVL.

In this sample, this clone turned up a few times. The rearrangement joins TRBV18 to TRBJ2-7, with a possible D match to TRBD2 (5 bases). Looked up from germline, CDR1 is KGHSH and CDR2 is LQKENI. This CDR3 has 14 amino acids. Trimming removed 6 bases from V and 5 bases from J, with 17 bases in between. CDR3 loop: CASSPQSTGNEQYF. CDR3 sequence (DNA): TGTGCCAGCTCCCCCCAGTCTACGGGAAACGAGCAGTACTTC.

There are many counts of this clone. The V call is TRBV12-2, the J call TRBJ2-7; TRBD2 is the table's D call and was not checked against the DNA. TRBV12-2 corresponds to a pseudogene. CDR3 length: 15 amino acids. CDR3 sequence: CASRLSLAGGGEQYF. The CDR3 DNA reads TGTGCAAGTCGCTTAAGCCTAGCGGGAGGGGGCGAGCAGTACTTC.

The chain is built from TRBV6-5 and TRBJ1-5; D call uncertain. V lost 2 bases and J lost 6, with 8 bases in between. Germline V gene sequence: CDR1 MNHEY, CDR2 SVGAGI. This CDR3 spans 13 amino acids. Here the CDR3 DNA reads TGTGCCAGCAGTTACGGCTCTGGTCAGCCCCAGCATTTT. It is translated as CASSYGSGQPQHF.

This chain connects TRBV19 to TRBJ1-6; a possible D gene is TRBD1 (6 bases). V was trimmed by 6 bases and J by 11 bases, leaving 14 bases between them. This CDR3 spans 13 amino acids. Germline V gene data show CDR1 as LNHDA and CDR2 as SQIVND (reference sequence). This CDR3 is CASSRRQEAPLHF. As DNA, the CDR3 is TGTGCCAGTAGCCGTCGACAGGAGGCACCCCTCCACTTT. Drawing the rest from reference TRBV19 and TRBJ1-6, the complete variable domain is DGGITQSPKYLFRKEGQNVTLSCEQNLNHDAMYWYRQDPGQGLRLIYYSQIVNDFQKGDIAEGYSVSREKKESFPLTVTSAQKNPTAFYLCASSRRQEAPLHFGNGTRLTVT.

Of note for this clone: Within the sample, other DNA sequences also encode this same CDR3. This chain connects TRBV5-1 to TRBJ2-3; 8 nucleotides line up with TRBD1. CDR1 and CDR2 (germline): SGHRS, YFSETQ. Losses at the gene ends were 0 bases for V and 1 base for J; bases not matched to a gene: 1. This CDR3 comprises 15 residues. CDR3 in DNA: TGCGCCAGCAGCTTGGCAGGGGGCGGCACAGATACGCAGTATTTT. Its translation is CASSLAGGGTDTQYF.

The V gene is TRBV5-1, the J gene TRBJ2-7; 8 nucleotides align to TRBD1. Trimming at V came to 7 bases and at J to 2 bases, leaving 8 bases not matched to a gene. Germline loops: CDR1 SGHRS, CDR2 YFSETQ. The CDR3 is made up of 14 amino acids. CDR3 sequence reads: CASHTGQVPYEQYF. In DNA, the CDR3 is TGCGCCAGCCATACGGGACAGGTGCCCTACGAGCAGTACTTC.

The chain recombines TRBV14 with TRBJ2-7; a possible D gene is TRBD2 (5 bases). Germline CDR1 SGHDN, CDR2 FVKESK. Trimming took 0 bases from V and 3 from J, leaving 15 bases between them. This CDR3 has 16 amino acids. CDR3 sequence: CASSQDYRAGSYEQYF. The CDR3 DNA reads as TGTGCCAGCAGCCAAGATTATAGGGCTGGGAGCTACGAGCAGTACTTC.

J is TRBJ2-7 and V is TRBV5-1; TRBD1 matches at 9 bases. The V and J ends lost 4 bases and 3 bases, in that order; junction bases with no gene match: 5. The CDR3 contains 14 residues. The germline V gene encodes CDR1 SGHRS and CDR2 YFSETQ. In DNA form, the CDR3 reads TGCGCCAGCAGCCGACAGGGGGTACTCTACGAGCAGTACTTC. This codes for CASSRQGVLYEQYF. Full variable domain (missing parts from reference TRBV5-1 and TRBJ2-7): KAGVTQTPRYLIKTRGQQVTLSCSPISGHRSVSWYQQTPGQGLQFLFEYFSETQRNKGNFPGRFSGRQFSNSRSEMNVSTLELGDSALYLCASSRQGVLYEQYFGPGTRLTVT.

The V call is TRBV19, the J call TRBJ2-1; 8 bases line up with TRBD2. The CDR3 covers 17 residues. CDR1 is LNHDA, CDR2 SQIVND, per germline (reference sequence). V was pared by 1 base and J by 5 bases, with 10 bases of the junction left unmatched. The CDR3 DNA sequence: TGTGCCAGTAGTATAGCGGCTGGGGCTAGCGGGCACAATGAGCAGTTCTTC. Amino acid sequence: CASSIAAGASGHNEQFF.